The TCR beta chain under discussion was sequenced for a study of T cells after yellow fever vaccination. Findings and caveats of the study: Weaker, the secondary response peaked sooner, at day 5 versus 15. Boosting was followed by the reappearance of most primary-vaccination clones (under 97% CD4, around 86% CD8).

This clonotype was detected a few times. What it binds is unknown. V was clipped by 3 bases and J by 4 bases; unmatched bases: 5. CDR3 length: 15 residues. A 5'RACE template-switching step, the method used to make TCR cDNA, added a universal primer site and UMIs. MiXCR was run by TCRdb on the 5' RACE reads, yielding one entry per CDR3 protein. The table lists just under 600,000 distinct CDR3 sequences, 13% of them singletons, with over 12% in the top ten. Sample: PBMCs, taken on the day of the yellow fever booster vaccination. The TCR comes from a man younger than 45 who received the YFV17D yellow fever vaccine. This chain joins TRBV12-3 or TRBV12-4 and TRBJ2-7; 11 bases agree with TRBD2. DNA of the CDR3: TGTGCCAGCAGTTTGACTAGCGGGATTAGGTACGAGCAGTACTTC. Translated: CASSLTSGIRYEQYF.